The 29 T cell receptor beta chains presented below share a single source sample, sequenced in a study of blood T cells in healthy people across ages. Using a J-beta primer mix together with a sample-barcoded 5' primer, a second PCR was run for roughly 7 to 12 cycles. TCRdb fed the 5' RACE reads into MiXCR, producing one record per CDR3 protein. The sample lists around 900,000 distinct CDR3 sequences, 51% occurring once. The specimen sequenced was blood. Every receptor here comes from a woman aged 60-70 years in good health.

The chain carries TRBV6-2 or TRBV6-3 and TRBJ2-1, with TRBD2 matching 8 bases. The CDR3 is 14 amino acids. Germline V gene sequence: CDR1 MNHEY, CDR2 SVGEGT. V shed 2 bases and J 10 bases; nucleotides not matched to a gene: 7. The chain's CDR3 is CASSYEASGYEQFF. CDR3 bases: TGTGCCAGCAGTTACGAAGCTAGCGGGTACGAGCAGTTCTTC.

The chain is built from TRBV9 and TRBJ2-3; TRBD1 is a possible D gene (6 bases). The V end was cut by 0 bases, the J end by 6 bases, with 14 bases between. The CDR3 consists of 15 residues. Germline CDR1 is SGDLS and CDR2 is YYNGEE. The CDR3 DNA reads as TGTGCCAGCAGCGTAGAGGGGGATAGGGGGGATACGCAGTATTTT. This gives the protein CASSVEGDRGDTQYF.

The chain employs TRBV2 and TRBJ1-6; D ambiguous. Germline CDR1 and CDR2: SNHLY and FYNNEI. Trimming stripped 0 bases from V and 9 bases from J, with 6 bases between. This CDR3 contains 13 residues. The CDR3: CASSEAVFSPLHF. In DNA, the CDR3 is TGTGCCAGCAGTGAAGCGGTATTTTCACCCCTCCACTTT.

The chain carries TRBV6-1 and TRBJ1-2, with 9 bases lining up with TRBD1. Germline trimming cut 0 bases from V and 2 bases from J; bases unmatched to any gene: 4. The germline CDR1 and CDR2 sequences are MNHNS and SASEGT. The CDR3 loop spans 16 amino acids. The CDR3 coding sequence is TGTGCCAGCAGTGAAGCGCGAGGACAGGGGAACTATGGCTACACCTTC. Residues: CASSEARGQGNYGYTF.

This clonotype occurred a few times. At one end, the junction sequence differs from germline, possibly due to a read error. The chain uses TRBV5-1 and TRBJ2-4, with D unresolved. The J call may be in error: the DNA end matches TRBJ2-7 better. There are 12 residues in the CDR3. Germline CDR1 and CDR2: SGHRS and YFSETQ. CDR3 sequence reads: CASSSFSCEQYF. Written as DNA, the CDR3 is TGCGCCAGCAGCTCCTTCTCCTGCGAGCAGTACTTC.

Remarks on this clonotype: This could be a read error, since a much larger clone is one nucleotide away. The CDR3 loop reads CASRDGASTDTQYF. As DNA, the CDR3 is TGTGCCAGCAGGGACGGGGCCAGCACAGATACGCAGTATTTT. V is TRBV6-4 and J is TRBJ2-3; D tentatively reads TRBD1 or TRBD2 (5 bases each). Trimming cost V 6 bases and J 0 bases, with 10 bases left between them. The CDR3 length is 14 residues. From germline, CDR1 is MRHNA and CDR2 SNTAGT.

The gene calls are TRBV6-6 and TRBJ2-5; TRBD2 is a possible D gene (6 bases). This CDR3 comprises 14 residues. V lost 7 bases to trimming and J lost 4 bases, with 16 bases between them. Per the germline V gene, CDR1 is MNHNY and CDR2 is SVGAGI (reference sequence). The CDR3 nucleotides are TGTGCCAGCAAGGTTGTTAGCGGAAGAGAGACCCAGTACTTC. This codes for CASKVVSGRETQYF.

The chain has TRBV20-1 and TRBJ2-3; D not resolved. V lost 4 bases and J lost 5, with 19 bases in between. CDR1 and CDR2 from the germline V gene are DFQATT and SNEGSKA (reference sequence). The CDR3 covers 15 residues. The CDR3 region has the DNA TGCAGTGCTAACCCAACCGAGGCGTATAGAGATACGCAGTATTTT. Encoded protein: CSANPTEAYRDTQYF.

The chain joins TRBV5-1 to TRBJ2-3, with a possible D match to TRBD2 (6 bases). Trimming cost V 3 bases and J 0 bases, with 11 bases left between them. Germline CDR1 is SGHRS and CDR2 is YFSETQ. The CDR3 is 15 amino acids. The CDR3 region is CASSSGGMSTDTQYF. In nucleotides, the CDR3 is TGCGCCAGCAGCTCTGGGGGGATGAGCACAGATACGCAGTATTTT.

This clonotype was observed a handful of times. J is TRBJ2-7 and V is TRBV27; D is unresolved. The germline V gene has CDR1 MNHEY and CDR2 SMNVEV (reference sequence). V lost 3 bases, J lost 6 bases, and 9 bases lay in between. The CDR3 has 12 amino acids. This chain's CDR3 is CASSFNRIEQYF. CDR3 nucleotides: TGTGCCAGCAGTTTTAATCGAATCGAGCAGTACTTC.

This clonotype was observed a handful of times. The chain couples TRBV7-3 to TRBJ2-3; D ambiguous. This CDR3 has 13 amino acids. Germline V gene data show CDR1 as SGHTA and CDR2 as FQGTGA. Deletions cut 5 bases from V and 6 bases from J, with 12 bases between. CDR3 amino acids: CASSPQDSDTQYF. The CDR3 nucleotides read TGTGCCAGCAGCCCCCAGGATTCCGATACGCAGTATTTT.

V is TRBV7-9 and J is TRBJ2-1, with D hard to call. V was pared by 1 base and J by 0 bases, with 10 bases between. This CDR3 spans 16 amino acids. CDR1 SEHNR and CDR2 FQNEAQ come from the germline V gene (reference sequence). The CDR3 spells CASSLGPASSYNEQFF. The CDR3 bases are TGTGCCAGCAGCTTAGGACCAGCAAGCTCCTACAATGAGCAGTTCTTC.

V is TRBV5-1 and J is TRBJ2-1; tentative D call: TRBD2 (6 bases). This CDR3 contains 15 residues. V was cut by 5 bases and J by 5 bases, with 17 bases left in between. Germline V gives CDR1 SGHRS, CDR2 YFSETQ. As DNA, the CDR3 is TGCGCCAGCAGGCCCGGGACTCTTAATGACAATGAGCAGTTCTTC. This gives the protein CASRPGTLNDNEQFF.

This rearrangement joins TRBV5-6 to TRBJ2-6; no clear D gene. Germline V gene lookup returns CDR1 SGHDT and CDR2 YYEEEE. CDR3 length: 17 residues. Trimming pared 4 bases from V and 0 bases from J, leaving 14 bases between. The CDR3 bases are TGTGCCAGCAGCCTCTATACTCCCAGCTCTGGGGCCAACGTCCTGACTTTC. It yields the protein CASSLYTPSSGANVLTF.

This clonotype was seen only a few times. The rearrangement joins TRBV27 to TRBJ2-7; perhaps TRBD1 as D (5 bases). The CDR3 loop spans 13 amino acids. Germline CDR1 MNHEY, CDR2 SMNVEV (reference sequence). Trimming left V 2 bases short and J 6 bases short, with 11 bases between. The CDR3 DNA is TGTGCCAGCAGTTTAATGGGGCAGGGCGAGCAGTACTTC. It translates to CASSLMGQGEQYF.

The sample holds many counts of this clonotype. This chain links TRBV29-1 with TRBJ2-5, with 12 bases lining up with TRBD2. Germline V CDR1 and CDR2: SQVTM, ANQGSEA. J was trimmed by 4 bases and V by 7 bases; bases with no gene match: 10. The CDR3 totals 15 residues. CDR3 in amino acids: CSASGLAGTRETQYF. DNA of the CDR3: TGCAGCGCATCAGGACTAGCGGGGACTCGAGAGACCCAGTACTTC.

The table lists this clonotype with a few counts. The V call is TRBV3-1, the J call TRBJ2-4; no clear D. Germline-derived CDR1 and CDR2 are LGHDT and YNNKEL (reference sequence). Between the trimmed V and J ends, which lost 2 bases and 5 bases, there was a span of 10 bases. This CDR3 comprises 14 residues. CDR3 sequence (DNA): TGTGCCAGCAGCCAAAGGTCCACTCAAAACATTCAGTACTTC. This encodes CASSQRSTQNIQYF.

In the case of this clonotype: A junction end diverges from the germline sequence, so it may reflect a read error. For the CDR3, the DNA is TGTGCCAGCAGCCCAACAGGGCTTTACGCGCAGTACTTC. It translates to CASSPTGLYAQYF. This sequence joins TRBV14 and TRBJ2-7; a weak D match, TRBD1 (6 bases). Germline loops: CDR1 SGHDN, CDR2 FVKESK. This CDR3 comprises 13 residues.

The J gene is TRBJ2-5, the V gene TRBV4-3; tentatively, D is TRBD2 (5 bases). Germline V gene lookup returns CDR1 LGHNA and CDR2 YSLEER. The CDR3 sequence is 17 residues long. The V end lost 2 bases, the J end lost 0 bases, and 16 bases lay between the germline ends. The CDR3 protein is CASSQKSVGEYQETQYF. CDR3 nucleotides: TGCGCCAGCAGCCAAAAATCAGTGGGAGAGTACCAAGAGACCCAGTACTTC.

This chain links TRBV3-1 with TRBJ2-4; D gene unclear. The J call is in doubt because the DNA end fits TRBJ2-7 better. The CDR3 loop spans 12 amino acids. Germline CDR1 is LGHDT and CDR2 is YNNKEL (reference sequence). This CDR3 is CASSHLRYEQYF. The CDR3 nucleotides are TGTGCCAGCAGCCATTTGCGGTACGAGCAGTACTTC.

This clonotype turned up a few times. The V gene is TRBV6-5, the J gene TRBJ2-4; no clear D. Trimming pared 6 bases from V and 2 bases from J, leaving 14 bases between. CDR3 length: 15 amino acids. Germline V gene sequence: CDR1 MNHEY, CDR2 SVGAGI. Written as DNA, the CDR3 is TGTGCCAGCAGCCCCTCCCGAGCGACCAAAAACATTCAGTACTTC. Translated, it gives CASSPSRATKNIQYF.

The V gene is TRBV5-5, the J gene TRBJ2-1; D not certain. CDR1 is SGHKS, CDR2 YYEKEE, per germline (reference sequence). V lost 6 bases, J lost 5 bases, and 15 bases lay in between. This CDR3 spans 14 amino acids. As DNA, the CDR3 is TGTGCCAGCAAACCCGAGATAGCCAACAATGAGCAGTTCTTC. Protein sequence: CASKPEIANNEQFF.

The V call is TRBV29-1, the J call TRBJ2-7; 8 bases align to TRBD2. J was trimmed by 6 bases and V by 7 bases; bases with no gene match: 11. Looked up from germline, CDR1 is SQVTM and CDR2 is ANQGSEA. CDR3 length equals 13 residues. Written as DNA, the CDR3 is TGCAGCGCTGGGGGGGCGGGAGGTGGCGAGCAGTACTTC. This sequence encodes CSAGGAGGGEQYF.

About this clonotype itself: Its ends do not fully match the called genes, so a read error is possible. The V gene is TRBV7-2, the J gene TRBJ2-7; TRBD2 agrees at 13 bases. Germline V CDR1 and CDR2: SGHTA, FQGNSA. This CDR3 is built from 15 residues. CDR3 sequence reads: CVSSPRTSGGYEQYF. CDR3 nucleotide sequence: TGTGTCAGCAGCCCACGGACTAGCGGGGGCTACGAGCAGTACTTC.

The chain couples TRBV7-6 to TRBJ2-4, with D hard to call. The closer fit of TRBJ2-7 to the DNA end suggests the J call may be wrong. CDR3 size: 14 residues. Germline V CDR1 and CDR2: SGHVS, FNYEAQ. The CDR3 region has the DNA TGTGCCAGCAGCTTAACCCGGGCCGGCTACGAGCAGTACTTC. Translation: CASSLTRAGYEQYF.

This chain joins TRBV29-1 and TRBJ2-2; D is possibly TRBD2 (6 bases). The CDR3 extends over 12 amino acids. V shed 6 bases and J shed 7 bases, with 12 bases lying between them. Looked up from germline, CDR1 is SQVTM and CDR2 is ANQGSEA. The CDR3: CSVGSGDGELFF. In nucleotides, the CDR3 is TGCAGCGTGGGGTCGGGAGACGGGGAGCTGTTTTTT.

The rearrangement uses TRBV7-2 and TRBJ1-2; TRBD1 matches at 12 bases. Germline values: CDR1 SGHTA, CDR2 FQGNSA. V lost 0 bases to trimming and J lost 8 bases; unmatched junction nucleotides: 13. The CDR3 contains 18 residues. The CDR3 spells CASSLAFGWGQGAEGYTF. CDR3 nucleotide sequence: TGTGCCAGCAGCTTAGCTTTTGGGTGGGGACAGGGGGCAGAAGGCTACACCTTC.

This clonotype was seen only a few times. V usage is TRBV18 and J usage is TRBJ2-5; D gene uncertain. V was cut by 10 bases and J by 1 base, with 10 bases left in between. Germline loops: CDR1 KGHSH, CDR2 LQKENI. The CDR3 covers 12 residues. CDR3 nucleotide sequence: TGTGCCACCAGCGAGATCCAAGAGACCCAGTACTTC. Amino acid sequence: CATSEIQETQYF.

This clonotype was seen more than once but under ten times. The V and J genes are TRBV27 and TRBJ2-3, with a possible D match to TRBD1 (6 bases). Per the germline V gene, CDR1 is MNHEY and CDR2 is SMNVEV (reference sequence). This CDR3 has 14 amino acids. The V and J ends lost 4 bases and 4 bases respectively, with 12 bases between them. The CDR3 protein is CASSWNRAADTQYF. CDR3 DNA sequence: TGTGCCAGCAGTTGGAACAGGGCTGCAGATACGCAGTATTTT.